This T cell receptor beta chain was recovered during a study of yellow fever vaccine responses in identical twins. Findings of the study overall: As reported, the vaccine T cell response of twins seemed partly convergent and partly personalized.

TCRdb re-analysed the RT-PCR reads in MiXCR, keeping a single row per CDR3 protein. The repertoire includes 30,000 to 40,000 distinct CDR3 sequences, 50% to 65% of them detected once, and about 4.6% sits in the top ten. Points on this clonotype: Its antigen is undetermined.

The trim removed 5 bases at V and 5 bases at J, leaving 4 bases unmatched. The CDR3 sequence is 14 residues long. CDR1 is SSHAT and CDR2 is FNYEAQ in the germline V gene (reference sequence). V and J are TRBV7-7 and TRBJ2-2, with 8 bases fitting TRBD1. Source: T cells from blood (PBMCs), unsorted or a sorted subset (not recorded which), taken before or after yellow fever vaccination (not recorded which). The clonotype comes from a woman under 30 who received the yellow fever vaccine. The CDR3 nucleotides read TGTGCCAGCAGCCGAGGACAGGGAACCGGGGAGCTGTTTTTT. As protein: CASSRGQGTGELFF.